This TCR beta chain was captured in a study of OX40 agonist ivuxolimab in advanced cancers. Broadly, across the study: Ivuxolimab was an agonistic, fully human IgG2 monoclonal antibody directed against OX40 (CD134), a costimulatory receptor. Intravenous ivuxolimab was administered to patients every 2 weeks at six dose levels: 0.01, 0.1, 0.3, 1.5, 3 and 10 mg/kg. Of the 50 to 55 dose-escalation patients, hepatocellular carcinoma was present in 19, melanoma in approximately 15, renal cell carcinoma in 9 and head and neck cancer in 9. A male proportion of roughly 85% and a mean age of approximately 61 years, ranging from 23 to 79, were recorded for the dose-escalation cohort. Patients were allowed to have had prior anti-PD-1, anti-PD-L1 or anti-CTLA-4 therapy, and around 37% of the dose-escalation patients had previously received checkpoint inhibitors. Partial responses occurred in three dose-escalation patients: two with cutaneous melanoma and one with hepatocellular carcinoma. The point of sequencing TCRbeta in the periphery was to test whether ivuxolimab changed TCR sequence diversity and drove clonal T-cell expansion. The paper describes the monotherapy dose-escalation part (N ≈ 51 patients) of the phase I trial of ivuxolimab.

The CDR3, from cysteine to phenylalanine, totals 15 residues. Only the CDR3 DNA stays, 45 bases, in frame from base 1. V was cut back by 7 bases and J by 1 base, leaving a gap of 13 bases between them. CDR1 and CDR2 were assigned from the germline V gene (reference sequence) as MNHEY and SMNVEV. To note about this clone: Its binding antigen is unknown. No quality values exist for individual bases; no much larger clone is one base distant. Other DNA sequences from this sample encode an identical CDR3 as well.

For sequencing of the TCRbeta CDR3 region, genomic DNA was extracted from the sorted cells. The immunoSEQ Assay was used for sequencing of TCRbeta CDR3 regions. TCRdb mirrors the immuneACCESS table, restricted to in-frame sequences. Some clones are absent from its copies; in checked studies, under half trace to an unresolved V gene, and the reason for the others is unknown. The sample table contains roughly 6,100 clones; only one count was recorded for roughly four fifths of them. The ten largest clonotypes hold around 13% of the sample. What the research found in general, with its limitations: Clonal expansion of both CD4+ and CD8+ blood T cells was observed from baseline to week 6 at doses 0.1 to 3.0 mg/kg. Low levels of normalized T-cell clonal expansion were also seen in some nonresponding patients. Partial responders in the 0.1-3.0 mg/kg groups had among the lowest normalized peripheral clonal expansion, especially among CD8+ T cells. Antigen specificity was not determined for the clonally expanded peripheral T cells. After ivuxolimab, CD8+ T cells had more expanded clones than CD4+ T cells on average.

The trial excluded patients who had a history of autoimmune disease or were on systemic immunosuppression. Peripheral blood for TCR sequencing was collected from all dose cohorts at baseline, on cycle 4 day 1, and on cycle 7 day 1. Samples came from an open-label, multicenter, first-in-human phase I dose-escalation trial of ivuxolimab. Adults with locally advanced or metastatic melanoma, renal cell, hepatocellular, or head and neck squamous cell carcinoma were enrolled in the trial. CD4+ and CD8+ T cells were sorted separately from peripheral blood before TCR sequencing. Sequences were derived from CD4+ or CD8+ T cells sorted from blood, sampled in a trial of the OX40 agonist ivuxolimab. The receptor was isolated from an adult with an advanced solid tumor such as melanoma, head and neck, liver or kidney cancer. The chain was built from TRBV27 and TRBJ2-2; TRBD2 could be the D gene, as 5 bases match. The nucleotides are TGTGCCAGCACCCCCCTCCGGGGGAACACCGGGGAGCTGTTTTTT. The translation is CASTPLRGNTGELFF.